This T cell receptor beta chain is from a study of OX40 agonist ivuxolimab in advanced cancers. Study as a whole: Ivuxolimab, which patients received intravenously every 2 weeks, was dosed at 0.01 to 10 mg/kg.

In this sample, this clone turned up once. Measured with immunoSEQ multiplex PCR; TCRdb has only the in-frame clones, and not every one. The table records some 39,000 clones, around 87% of them present only once. Germline V gene lookup returns CDR1 SGDLS and CDR2 YYNGEE. This CDR3 has 16 residues. With V trimmed by 4 bases and J by 6 bases, 14 bases remained unmatched. This clonotype originated in an adult with an advanced solid tumor such as melanoma, head and neck, liver or kidney cancer. V usage is TRBV9 and J usage is TRBJ2-3, with TRBD2 identical over 7 bases. Source: CD4+ or CD8+ T cells sorted from blood, taken in a trial of the OX40 agonist ivuxolimab. The CDR3 region has the DNA TGTGCCAGCAGCATTTCTAGCGGACACCCTTTGGATACGCAGTATTTT. Translated: CASSISSGHPLDTQYF.